This TCR beta chain is from a study of T cells in Graves' hyperthyroidism and ophthalmopathy. The CDR3 has 18 residues. The V gene lost 3 bases and the J gene lost 3 bases, with 22 bases spanning the gap. This clonotype was counted at least ten times. RNA transcripts were the template for amplifying TCR beta CDR3 regions. The HTBI set primed first-round TCR CDR3 RT-PCR. TCRdb re-analysed the multiplex PCR reads in MiXCR, keeping a single row per CDR3 protein. In the table there are 490,000 or so distinct CDR3 sequences, 20% to 25% of which are singletons. Those patients with uncontrolled infection, other autoimmune disease, pregnancy or lactation were excluded.

The sequence came from a woman aged 70 to 79 with Graves' ophthalmopathy. Sequenced: blood. The rearrangement links TRBV12-3 or TRBV12-4 to TRBJ2-3; a weak D match, TRBD2 (6 bases). CDR3 sequence: CASSLGGEVREETDTQYF. The CDR3 DNA sequence: TGTGCCAGCAGTTTGGGTGGTGAAGTTAGGGAGGAGACAGATACGCAGTATTTT.